The clone carrying this T cell receptor beta chain was observed at least ten times. The data belong to a study of T cells in Graves' hyperthyroidism and ophthalmopathy. TCR beta CDR3 sequences were amplified from RNA transcripts. Researchers ran a first-round RT-PCR on the TCR CDR3 using the HTBI primer set. In TCRdb, the multiplex PCR reads were re-called with MiXCR into one record per CDR3 protein. The table lists about 350,000 distinct CDR3 sequences, over 15% of them singletons. The CDR3 has 12 residues. V was cut by 3 bases and J by 5 bases, with 7 bases left in between. Sequencing input: blood. This chain uses TRBV12-3 or TRBV12-4 with TRBJ1-1; D perhaps matches TRBD1 (5 bases). This receptor was identified in a middle-aged woman with Graves' ophthalmopathy. For the CDR3, the DNA is TGTGCCAGCAGTTTGGGACGGACTGAAGCTTTCTTT. It yields the protein CASSLGRTEAFF.